Listed below are T cell receptor beta chains from one sample, sequenced in a study of shared clonotypes between healthy human individuals. Sequencing was performed with immunoSEQ multiplex PCR; in TCRdb, only in-frame clones are kept and a portion is missing. The sample lists approximately 1.5 million clones; 97% to 99% were seen once. Sequencing was done on a sample of naive CD4+ T cells sorted from blood. The source of these receptors is a man aged 25 to 45 in good health. Both conserved end residues are part of each CDR3. D genes are given only for firm matches. A row's size may be missing; if present it is once, few, many or a size class.

>TRBV7-2|.|TRBJ2-7|.
TGTGCCAGCAGCTTAGATCGCGTGGCGACAGCTTACGAGCAGTACTTC
CASSLDRVATAYEQYF
>TRBV7-2|.|TRBJ2-2|.
TGTGCCAGCAGCTTAACAGTCCTCACCGGGGAGCTGTTTTTT
CASSLTVLTGELFF
>TRBV10-2|.|TRBJ2-7|.
TGCGCCAGCAGTGCCCGCTGGGCCGGGACCTACGAGCAGTACTTC
CASSARWAGTYEQYF
>TRBV5-6|.|TRBJ1-4|.
TGTGCCAGCAGCTTGAGGGGGACGAATTCCTTTGCAACTAATGAAAAACTGTTTTTT
CASSLRGTNSFATNEKLFF
>TRBV9|TRBD2|TRBJ2-3|.
TGTGCCAGCAGCTTACTAGCGTTTGGCACAGATACGCAGTATTTT
CASSLLAFGTDTQYF
>TRBV15|.|TRBJ2-1|.
TGTGCCACCAGCAGATTACAGACACCGAGGGGTTACAATGAGCAGTTCTTC
CATSRLQTPRGYNEQFF
>TRBV28|TRBD2|TRBJ2-1|once
TGTGCCAGCAGTTTACGGCGGGAGCCCGGCAATGAGCAGTTCTTC
CASSLRREPGNEQFF
>TRBV7-8|TRBD1|TRBJ1-1|.
TGTGCCAGCAGCCCAGCAGGAAGACAGGGGGCGAAAACTGAAGCTTTCTTT
CASSPAGRQGAKTEAFF
>TRBV5-1|TRBD1|TRBJ1-3|.
TGCGCCAGCAGCACAGACACCGGGACAGGGGGAAACACCATATATTTT
CASSTDTGTGGNTIYF
>TRBV7-7|.|TRBJ2-2|few
TGTGCCAGCAGCTTGAGCAACACCGGGGAGCTGTTTTTT
CASSLSNTGELFF
>TRBV6-1|.|TRBJ1-2|.
TGTGCCCCCGAGGAGGAACATGGCTACACCTTC
CAPEEEHGYTF
>TRBV6-6|.|TRBJ2-3|.
TGTGCCATCTCAGAGCCTCCCCCAGATACGCAGTATTTT
CAISEPPPDTQYF
>TRBV11-3|TRBD1|TRBJ2-1|.
TGTGCCAGCAGCTCAACGGAGCCCGGGACAGGGAAGTTTGAGCAGTTCTTC
CASSSTEPGTGKFEQFF
>TRBV30|TRBD1|TRBJ2-1|.
TGTGCCTGGAGTGTACAAGGGGGCTCAGAGTTCTTC
CAWSVQGGSEFF
>TRBV6-6|TRBD1|TRBJ2-5|.
TGTGCCAGCAGTTACCCCCGACAGGGTCTACAAGAGACCCAGTACTTC
CASSYPRQGLQETQYF
>TRBV6-1|.|TRBJ2-7|.
TGTGCCAGCAGTGAAGGGACAGATCCCTACGAGCAGTACTTC
CASSEGTDPYEQYF
>TRBV7-2|.|TRBJ2-7|.
TGTGCCAGCAGCGGGGGACGGGACTACGAGCAGTACTTC
CASSGGRDYEQYF
>TRBV7-2|.|TRBJ2-3|.
TGTGCCAGCAACCAGTACGGAGATACGCAGTATTTT
CASNQYGDTQYF
>TRBV29-1|.|TRBJ2-1|.
TGCAGCGTTCAAGGATACAATGAGCAGTTCTTC
CSVQGYNEQFF
>TRBV15|.|TRBJ2-1|.
TGTGCCACCAGCACCTCAGCGGGCATTTACAATGAGCAGTTCTTC
CATSTSAGIYNEQFF
>TRBV19|.|TRBJ2-7|.
TGTGCCAGTAGTATTACCGGGAACTCCTACGAGCAGTACTTC
CASSITGNSYEQYF
>TRBV30|.|TRBJ2-1|.
TGTGCCTGGAGTGAGGATGCCTATGAGCAGTTCTTC
CAWSEDAYEQFF
>TRBV7-9|TRBD2|TRBJ2-1|.
TGTGCCAGCAGCTTAGGAGGGCTAGCGGGTCGATACAATGAGCAGTTCTTC
CASSLGGLAGRYNEQFF
>TRBV29-1|TRBD1|TRBJ2-3|.
TGCAGCGTTGGTGTGGGACAGGGGGCTTCAGATACGCAGTATTTT
CSVGVGQGASDTQYF
>TRBV7-2|.|TRBJ2-7|.
TGTGCCAGCAGCTTAGCCGGGCGGGGACCCTACGAGCAGTACTTC
CASSLAGRGPYEQYF
>TRBV5-5|.|TRBJ1-5|once
TGTGCCAGCAGCTTAAAGGGTGTGGGTCAGCCCCAGCATTTT
CASSLKGVGQPQHF
>TRBV7-9|.|TRBJ2-2|.
TGTGCCAGCAGCTTAGTGCTGTCCGGGGAGCTGTTTTTT
CASSLVLSGELFF
>TRBV5-4|.|TRBJ2-1|.
TGTGCCAGCAGCTTGGATTCGGTGCAGTTCTTC
CASSLDSVQFF
>TRBV6-6|TRBD2|TRBJ2-3|.
TGTGCCAGCATTTTAGCGGGAGGGAGTTCAGATACGCAGTATTTT
CASILAGGSSDTQYF
>TRBV28|.|TRBJ2-1|once
TGTGCCAGCAGTTCGCCCACCCCCCTCCAGGGTCTTCAGTTCTTC
CASSSPTPLQGLQFF
>TRBV13|TRBD1|TRBJ2-1|.
TGTGCCAGCAGCACGGGACAGGGTTCGAACAATGAGCAGTTCTTC
CASSTGQGSNNEQFF
>TRBV5-1|.|TRBJ2-1|.
TGCGCCAGCAGCTTGATAATCAGGGTTTCCTACAATGAGCAGTTCTTC
CASSLIIRVSYNEQFF
>TRBV18|TRBD2|TRBJ2-3|.
TGTGCCAGCTCACCAACCACTAGCGGGAGTACTGCAGATACGCAGTATTTT
CASSPTTSGSTADTQYF
>TRBV5-6|.|TRBJ2-7|.
TGTGCCAGCAGCTTGAGCCTGCGGGATGAGCAGTACTTC
CASSLSLRDEQYF
>TRBV5-4|TRBD2|TRBJ2-1|.
TGTGCCAGCAGGGAGGGACTAGCGGACTCCTACAATGAGCAGTTCTTC
CASREGLADSYNEQFF
>TRBV7-8|.|TRBJ2-7|.
TGTGCCAGCAGCCCCATGGGGGGCTACGAGCAGTACTTC
CASSPMGGYEQYF
>TRBV10-1|.|TRBJ2-2|once
TGCGCCAGCAGTGAGTCGGGCCAGGGGTCCGGGGAGCTGTTTTTT
CASSESGQGSGELFF
>TRBV6-1|.|TRBJ1-4|once
TGTGCCAGCAGAAGGGGTGCAACTAATGAAAAACTGTTTTTT
CASRRGATNEKLFF
>TRBV15|.|TRBJ1-2|.
TGTGCCACCAGCAACGGGACCCAAGTCTACTATGGCTACACCTTC
CATSNGTQVYYGYTF
>TRBV10-1|.|TRBJ2-3|.
TGCGCCAGCAGTGAAAAGGGTGCAGATACGCAGTATTTT
CASSEKGADTQYF
>TRBV7-6|.|TRBJ1-2|.
TGTGCCAGCAGCTTTTTCCCCGGGGCGCCGCATGGCTACACCTTC
CASSFFPGAPHGYTF
>TRBV18|TRBD1|TRBJ2-1|.
TGTGCCAGCGCCCTCCGCCGGGACAGCAATGAGCAGTTCTTC
CASALRRDSNEQFF
>TRBV18|.|TRBJ2-6|.
TGTGCCAGCTCGGACCTTATCTCTGGGGCCAACGTCCTGACTTTC
CASSDLISGANVLTF
>TRBV7-6|TRBD2|TRBJ2-1|once
TGTGCCAGCAGCTCCCGGGTAGCGGGAGGGCCCTACAATGAGCAGTTCTTC
CASSSRVAGGPYNEQFF
>TRBV7-3|TRBD1|TRBJ2-2|.
TGTGCCAGCAGCCTCGGGACAGACACCGGGGAGCTGTTTTTT
CASSLGTDTGELFF
>TRBV19|.|TRBJ1-5|.
TGTGCCAGCAATGTCGGGAGGGCTTGGCAGCCCCAGCATTTT
CASNVGRAWQPQHF
>TRBV5-6|TRBD2|TRBJ2-2|.
TGTGCCAGCAGCGGGGACCCGGGACTAGCGGTGAACACCGGGGAGCTGTTTTTT
CASSGDPGLAVNTGELFF
>TRBV5-1|.|TRBJ2-1|.
TGCGCCAGCAGCTTGGCCTTATGGGTCGCCTACAATGAGCAGTTCTTC
CASSLALWVAYNEQFF
>TRBV19|.|TRBJ1-2|.
TGTGCCAGTAGTATCGAGGGGCCCTATGGCTACACCTTC
CASSIEGPYGYTF
>TRBV19|.|TRBJ2-1|.
TGTGCCAGTAGACAAATTGGGCGGCTAGTTTTAGATGAGCAGTTCTTC
CASRQIGRLVLDEQFF
>TRBV7-2|.|TRBJ1-1|.
TGTGCCAGCAGCTTAGGAGGGTTGGCGGGGAGCGCTTTCTTT
CASSLGGLAGSAFF
>TRBV9|.|TRBJ2-3|.
TGTGCCAGCAGCGTTCGAGGGGGGGTAAGGCCTAGCACAGATACGCAGTATTTT
CASSVRGGVRPSTDTQYF
>TRBV10-3|TRBD1|TRBJ2-1|.
TGTGCCATCAGTGAGGAGTGGGGGACAGGGAGGTACAATGAGCAGTTCTTC
CAISEEWGTGRYNEQFF
>TRBV5-1|TRBD2|TRBJ2-3|.
TGCGCCAGCAGCCCAGGACTAGCACCAGATACGCAGTATTTT
CASSPGLAPDTQYF
>TRBV5-1|TRBD1|TRBJ1-1|.
TGCGCCAGCAGCTTGGATACCCCGCACAGGGGCGCGCATATGAACACTGAAGCTTTCTTT
CASSLDTPHRGAHMNTEAFF